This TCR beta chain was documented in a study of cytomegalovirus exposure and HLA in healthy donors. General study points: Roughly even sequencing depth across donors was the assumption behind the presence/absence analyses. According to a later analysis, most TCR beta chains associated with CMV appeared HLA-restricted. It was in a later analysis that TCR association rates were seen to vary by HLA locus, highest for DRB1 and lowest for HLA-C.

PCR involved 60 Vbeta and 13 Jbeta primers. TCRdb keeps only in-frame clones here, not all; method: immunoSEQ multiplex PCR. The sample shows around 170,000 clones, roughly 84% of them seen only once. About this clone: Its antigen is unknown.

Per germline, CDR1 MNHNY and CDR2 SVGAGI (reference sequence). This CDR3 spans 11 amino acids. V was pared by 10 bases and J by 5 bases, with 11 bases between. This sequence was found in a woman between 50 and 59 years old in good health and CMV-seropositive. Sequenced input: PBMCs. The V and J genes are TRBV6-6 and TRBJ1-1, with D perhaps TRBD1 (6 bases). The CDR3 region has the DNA TGTGCCACCGTAAGGGGGACTGAAGCTTTCTTT. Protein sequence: CATVRGTEAFF.